This TCR beta chain derives from a study of HIV-infected patients and healthy controls (dated by TCRdb to between 2012 and 2015). The junction shows trimming of 4 bases on V and 3 bases on J, and the gene matches do not reach 5 bases of it. CDR1 and CDR2 are drawn from the germline V gene (reference sequence): PRHDT, FYEKMQ. Including cysteine and phenylalanine, the CDR3 has 15 amino acids. Only CDR3 DNA remains: 45 bases, in frame from the first base. This clonotype was seen repeatedly, ten times or more. Its antigen target is currently unknown. Nothing much larger sits one base from this clone, and base qualities are not available. Library generation was performed with 5' RACE. The data were produced on an Illumina MiSeq. TCRdb trimmed the raw reads at Q25, called clones with MiXCR and kept productive beta chains. Entries that share a CDR3 protein sequence are merged under the most common genes and DNA. Recorded for this sample are about 17,000 distinct CDR3 sequences; about 15% of them occurred a single time. Of the sample, about 24% is held by the ten largest clones.

Source material: CD8+ T cells from blood. This chain is built from TRBV13 and TRBJ1-2; TRBD1 aligns with 10 central bases. This TCR came from a human donor in good health. The CDR3 here reads CASSSGQGSHYGYTF. The bases are TGTGCCAGCAGCTCGGGACAGGGGTCGCACTATGGCTACACCTTC.